This TCR beta chain was found in a study of blood T cell repertoires in COVID-19. As for the study in general: Nucleic acid was either cDNA or gDNA, and it came from T cells, B-cell-depleted T cells, or PBMCs.

V lost 1 base to trimming and J lost 0 bases, with 10 bases between them. Germline V CDR1 and CDR2: LNHDA, SQIVND (reference sequence). The CDR3 is 16 amino acids. Under the authors' procedure: For nucleated cells, counts were estimated from reference gene primer amplification. Profiling relied on immunoSEQ multiplex PCR, and the TCRdb table lists in-frame clones only, not all of them. The DNA gave D and trimming, while V, J and clone size come from that table. Of about 230,000 clones listed, about 88% are singletons. The sequencing sample was made of peripheral blood. The chain uses TRBV19 and TRBJ1-5; D uncertain. The receptor comes from a woman in her sixties with acute or convalescent COVID-19. Here the CDR3 DNA reads TGTGCCAGTAGTATAGGGTCGGTTTATAGCAATCAGCCCCAGCATTTT. Amino acids: CASSIGSVYSNQPQHF.